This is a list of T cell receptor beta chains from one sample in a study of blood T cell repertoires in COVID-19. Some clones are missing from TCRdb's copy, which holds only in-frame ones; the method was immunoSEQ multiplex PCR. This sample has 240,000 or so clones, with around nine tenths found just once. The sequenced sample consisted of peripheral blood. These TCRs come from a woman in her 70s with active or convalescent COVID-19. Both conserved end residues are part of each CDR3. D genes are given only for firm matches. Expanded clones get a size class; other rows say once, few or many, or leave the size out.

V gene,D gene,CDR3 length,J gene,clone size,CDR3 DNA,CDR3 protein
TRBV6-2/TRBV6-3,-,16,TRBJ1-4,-,TGTGCCAGCAGTCGTCCAACCAGAGGGGGTAATGAAAAACTGTTTTTT,CASSRPTRGGNEKLFF
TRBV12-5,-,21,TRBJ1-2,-,TGTGCTAGTGGTTTGGTACTAAATCCCGTAGCCACGACCAGAGCTAACTATGGCTACACCTTC,CASGLVLNPVATTRANYGYTF
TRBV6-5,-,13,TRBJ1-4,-,TGTGCCAGCGGCAGGGGAAGGTTTGAAAAACTGTTTTTT,CASGRGRFEKLFF
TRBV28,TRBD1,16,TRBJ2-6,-,TGTGCCACGGATCGGACAGGCCGCTCTGGGGCCAACGTCCTGACTTTC,CATDRTGRSGANVLTF
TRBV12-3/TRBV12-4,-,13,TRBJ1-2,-,TGTGCCAGCAGTTTACACGGGAACTATGGCTACACCTTC,CASSLHGNYGYTF
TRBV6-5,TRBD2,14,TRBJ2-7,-,TGTGCCAGCAGAGGACTAGCCAGCTCCTACGAGCAGTACTTC,CASRGLASSYEQYF
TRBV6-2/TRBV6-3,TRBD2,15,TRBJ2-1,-,TGTGCCAGCAGTTCTAGCGGGGGGAACTACAATGAGCAGTTCTTC,CASSSSGGNYNEQFF
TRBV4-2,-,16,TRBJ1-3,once,TGTGCCAGCAGCCAAGAGGAGGGCTTCTCTGGAAACACCATATATTTT,CASSQEEGFSGNTIYF
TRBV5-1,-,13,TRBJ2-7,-,TGCGCCAGCAGCTTGCTGGGGCCCGACGAGCAGTACTTC,CASSLLGPDEQYF
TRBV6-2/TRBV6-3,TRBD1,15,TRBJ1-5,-,TGTGCCAGCAGTTACAGGGGGCGGGCCCCGGAGCCCCAGCATTTT,CASSYRGRAPEPQHF
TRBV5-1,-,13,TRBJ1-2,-,TGCGCCAGCAGCTTCCAACCGGGTGATGGCTACACCTTC,CASSFQPGDGYTF
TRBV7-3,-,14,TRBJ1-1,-,TGTGCCAGCAGCCCCGGACAGTTGAACACTGAAGCTTTCTTT,CASSPGQLNTEAFF
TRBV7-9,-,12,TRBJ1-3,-,TGTGCCAGCAGCTGGGGAGGCCACACCATATATTTT,CASSWGGHTIYF
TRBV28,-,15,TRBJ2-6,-,TGTGCCAGCAGTTTATTAAACTCTGGGGCCAACGTCCTGACTTTC,CASSLLNSGANVLTF
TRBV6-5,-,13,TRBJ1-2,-,TGTGCCAGCAGTTACCGGGATCGGGGTGGCTACACCTTC,CASSYRDRGGYTF
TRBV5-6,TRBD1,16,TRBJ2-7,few,TGTGCCAGCAGCTTGGGCTGGACAGGGGGCACTTACGAGCAGTACTTC,CASSLGWTGGTYEQYF
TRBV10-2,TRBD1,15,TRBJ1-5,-,TGCGCCAGCAGTGATGGGACAGGGGGGAATCAGCCCCAGCATTTT,CASSDGTGGNQPQHF
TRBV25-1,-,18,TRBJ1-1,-,TGTGCCAGCTGTAAGGAGAGGTGGCTAGGGGGGGCGGTCACTGAAGCTTTCTTT,CASCKERWLGGAVTEAFF
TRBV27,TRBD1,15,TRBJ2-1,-,TGTGCCAGCAGTTTAAGGGGACAGGGGAGAGATGAGCAGTTCTTC,CASSLRGQGRDEQFF
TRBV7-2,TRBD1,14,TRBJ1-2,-,TGTGCCAGCAGCTTAACCTCGGACAGGTTTGGCTACACCTTC,CASSLTSDRFGYTF
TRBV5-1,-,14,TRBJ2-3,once,TGCGCCAGCAGCTTGCGGAGTGTTGGGAGTACGCAGTATTTT,CASSLRSVGSTQYF
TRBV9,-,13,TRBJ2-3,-,TGTGCCAGCAGCGCAATACAGGGAAGTACGCAGTATTTT,CASSAIQGSTQYF
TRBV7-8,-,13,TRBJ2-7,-,TGTGCCAGCAGCGCCCCCCCAGGGAAGCAGGAGTACTTC,CASSAPPGKQEYF
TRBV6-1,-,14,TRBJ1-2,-,TGTGCCAGCAGTGAAAGAGGAGAGGTTGGCGGCTACACCTTC,CASSERGEVGGYTF
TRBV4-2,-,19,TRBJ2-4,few,TGTGCCAGCAGCCAAGATCGCAGGACGCAGGGACTAGCCAAAAACATTCAGTACTTC,CASSQDRRTQGLAKNIQYF
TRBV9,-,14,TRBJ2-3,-,TGTGCCAGCCGACGGGGGGCTCTGGATGATACGCAGTATTTT,CASRRGALDDTQYF
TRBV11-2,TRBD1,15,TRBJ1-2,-,TGTGCCAGCAGCCCCGGGGACAGACCCTTAAAGGGCTACACCTTC,CASSPGDRPLKGYTF
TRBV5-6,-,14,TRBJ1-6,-,TGTGCCAGCAGCTTGGGGACAGTTAATTCACCCCTCCACTTT,CASSLGTVNSPLHF
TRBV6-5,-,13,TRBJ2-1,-,TGTGCCAGCAGTTACTCGGAAGGGGGTGAGCAGTTCTTC,CASSYSEGGEQFF
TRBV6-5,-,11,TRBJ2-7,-,TGTGCCAGCAGTCCAGACTACGAGCAGTACTTC,CASSPDYEQYF
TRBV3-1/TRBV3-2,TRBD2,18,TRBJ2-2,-,TGTGCCAGCAGCCAGGTAACTAGCGGGGCCTCAGGCACCGGGGAGCTGTTTTTT,CASSQVTSGASGTGELFF
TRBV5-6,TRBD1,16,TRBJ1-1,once,TGTGCCAGCAGCGATGTGGGGACAGGCTTGAACACTGAAGCTTTCTTT,CASSDVGTGLNTEAFF
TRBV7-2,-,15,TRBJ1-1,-,TGTGCCAGCAGCTTAGCGCAGATACCGAACACTGAAGCTTTCTTT,CASSLAQIPNTEAFF
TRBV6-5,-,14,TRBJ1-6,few,TGTGCCAGCACACCGCAGGGATATAATTCACCCCTCCACTTT,CASTPQGYNSPLHF
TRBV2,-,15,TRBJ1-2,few,TGTGCCAGCAGTGACCGACAGAGGCTTAACTATGGCTACACCTTC,CASSDRQRLNYGYTF
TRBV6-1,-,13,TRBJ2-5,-,TGTGCCAGCAGTGAACAGGGTACAGGGACCCAGTACTTC,CASSEQGTGTQYF
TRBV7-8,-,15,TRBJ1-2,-,TGTGCCAGCAGCTTAGGGCAGGGGCAGATCTATGGCTACACCTTC,CASSLGQGQIYGYTF
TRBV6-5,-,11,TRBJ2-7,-,TGTGCCAGCAGTTACCAAGGGGTGCAGTACTTC,CASSYQGVQYF
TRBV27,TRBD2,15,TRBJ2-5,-,TGTGCCAGCAGTTCCCGCGGTAGCGGGGAAGAGACCCAGTACTTC,CASSSRGSGEETQYF
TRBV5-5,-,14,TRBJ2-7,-,TGTGCCAGCAGCCCACCCGGACAGAAGCCCGAGCAGTACTTC,CASSPPGQKPEQYF
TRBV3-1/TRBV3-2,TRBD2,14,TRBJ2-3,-,TGTGCCAGCAGCTCGGGACTAGCGGGGGGTACGCAGTATTTT,CASSSGLAGGTQYF
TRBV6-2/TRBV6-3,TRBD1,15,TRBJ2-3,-,TGTGCCAGCAGCCCAGGGGGCGTGAACACAGATACGCAGTATTTT,CASSPGGVNTDTQYF
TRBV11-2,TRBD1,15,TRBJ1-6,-,TGTGCCAGCAGCTTAGGACAGGGGTCAAATTCACCCCTCCACTTT,CASSLGQGSNSPLHF
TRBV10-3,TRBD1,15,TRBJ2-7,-,TGTGCCATCAGTCCCGGGACAGAAAAAATCTACGAGCAGTACTTC,CAISPGTEKIYEQYF
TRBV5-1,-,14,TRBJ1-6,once,TGCGCCAGCAGCCCCCAGGGTCATAATTCACCCCTCCACTTT,CASSPQGHNSPLHF